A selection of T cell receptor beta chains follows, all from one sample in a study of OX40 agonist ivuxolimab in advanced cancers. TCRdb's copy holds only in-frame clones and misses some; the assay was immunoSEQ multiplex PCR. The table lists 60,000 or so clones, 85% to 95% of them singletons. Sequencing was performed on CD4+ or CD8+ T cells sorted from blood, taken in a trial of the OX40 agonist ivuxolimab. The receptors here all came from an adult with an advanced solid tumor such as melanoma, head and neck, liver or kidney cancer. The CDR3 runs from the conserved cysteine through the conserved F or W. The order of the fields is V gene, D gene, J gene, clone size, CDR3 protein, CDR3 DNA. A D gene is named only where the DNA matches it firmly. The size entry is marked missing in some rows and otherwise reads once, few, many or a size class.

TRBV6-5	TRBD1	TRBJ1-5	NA	CASRKGASNQPQHF	TGTGCCAGCAGAAAGGGGGCCAGCAATCAGCCCCAGCATTTT
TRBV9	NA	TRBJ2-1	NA	CASSVGRSLDYNEQFF	TGTGCCAGCAGCGTAGGAAGGAGCCTGGATTACAATGAGCAGTTCTTC
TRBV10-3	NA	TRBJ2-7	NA	CAISETTGTFSYEQYF	TGTGCCATCAGTGAGACGACAGGTACCTTCTCCTACGAGCAGTACTTC
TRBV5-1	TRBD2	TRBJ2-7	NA	CASSWLAGGGEQYF	TGCGCCAGCAGCTGGCTAGCGGGAGGTGGCGAGCAGTACTTC
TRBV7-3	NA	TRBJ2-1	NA	CASSLNPGLPSYNEQFF	TGTGCCAGCAGCTTAAACCCAGGCCTCCCCTCCTACAATGAGCAGTTCTTC
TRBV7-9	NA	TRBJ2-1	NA	CASSSWSNEQFF	TGTGCCAGCAGCAGCTGGAGCAATGAGCAGTTCTTC
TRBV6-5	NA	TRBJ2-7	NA	CASSPWGGPLYEQYF	TGTGCCAGCTCGCCCTGGGGAGGACCCCTCTACGAGCAGTACTTC
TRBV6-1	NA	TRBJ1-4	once	CASSEGVGTNEKLFF	TGTGCCAGCAGTGAAGGTGTCGGTACTAATGAAAAACTGTTTTTT
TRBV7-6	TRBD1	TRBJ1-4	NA	CASSFDRGATNEKLFF	TGTGCCAGCAGCTTTGACAGGGGCGCAACTAATGAAAAACTGTTTTTT
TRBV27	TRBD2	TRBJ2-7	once	CASSSGTSGRQQYF	TGTGCCAGCAGTTCCGGGACTAGCGGGAGGCAGCAGTACTTC
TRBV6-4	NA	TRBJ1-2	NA	CASSERAGARYGYTF	TGTGCCAGCAGTGAAAGGGCAGGGGCCCGGTATGGCTACACCTTC
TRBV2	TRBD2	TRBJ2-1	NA	CASSELGLESSYNEQFF	TGTGCCAGCAGTGAACTGGGACTAGAAAGCTCCTACAATGAGCAGTTCTTC
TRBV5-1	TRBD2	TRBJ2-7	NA	CASSLDQREGLSYEQYF	TGCGCCAGCAGCTTGGACCAGCGGGAGGGGCTCTCCTACGAGCAGTACTTC
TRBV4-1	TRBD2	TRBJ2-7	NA	CASSLPSSGSLYEQYF	TGCGCCAGCAGCCTGCCTTCGAGCGGGAGCCTCTACGAGCAGTACTTC
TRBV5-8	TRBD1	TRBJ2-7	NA	CASSLARGRPFSYEQYF	TGTGCCAGCAGCTTAGCCAGGGGGCGCCCCTTCTCCTACGAGCAGTACTTC
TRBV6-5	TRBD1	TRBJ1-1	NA	CASSTDRLGSTEAFF	TGTGCCAGCAGTACGGACAGGCTGGGAAGTACTGAAGCTTTCTTT